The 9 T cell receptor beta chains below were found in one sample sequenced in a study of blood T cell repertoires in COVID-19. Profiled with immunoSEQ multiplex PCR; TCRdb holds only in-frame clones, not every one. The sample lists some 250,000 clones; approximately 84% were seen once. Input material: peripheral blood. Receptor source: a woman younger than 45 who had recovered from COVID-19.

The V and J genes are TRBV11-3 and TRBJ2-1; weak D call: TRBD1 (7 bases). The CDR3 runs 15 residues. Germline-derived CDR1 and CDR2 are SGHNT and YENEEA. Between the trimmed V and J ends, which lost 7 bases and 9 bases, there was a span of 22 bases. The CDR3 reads CASNQEGAPFCEQFF. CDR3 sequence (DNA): TGTGCCAGCAACCAGGAGGGGGCCCCCTTCTGTGAGCAGTTCTTC.

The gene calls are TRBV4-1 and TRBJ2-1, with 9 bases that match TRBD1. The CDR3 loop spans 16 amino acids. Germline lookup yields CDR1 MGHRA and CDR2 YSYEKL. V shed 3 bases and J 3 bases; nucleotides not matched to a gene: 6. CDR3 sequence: CASSHPRTGVYNEQFF. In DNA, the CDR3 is TGCGCCAGCAGCCACCCAAGGACAGGGGTCTACAATGAGCAGTTCTTC.

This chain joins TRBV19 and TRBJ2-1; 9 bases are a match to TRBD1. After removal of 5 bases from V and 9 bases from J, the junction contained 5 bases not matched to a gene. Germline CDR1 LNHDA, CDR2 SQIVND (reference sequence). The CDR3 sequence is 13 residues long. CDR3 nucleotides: TGTGCCAGTAGTCCAACAGGGGGCTCTGAGCAGTTCTTC. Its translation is CASSPTGGSEQFF.

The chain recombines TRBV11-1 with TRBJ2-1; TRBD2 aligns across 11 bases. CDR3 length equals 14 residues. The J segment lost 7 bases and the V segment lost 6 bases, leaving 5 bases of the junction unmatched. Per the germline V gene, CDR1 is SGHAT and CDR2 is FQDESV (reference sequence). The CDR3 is CASSTLAGGNEQFF. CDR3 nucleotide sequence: TGTGCCAGCAGTACGCTAGCGGGGGGTAATGAGCAGTTCTTC.

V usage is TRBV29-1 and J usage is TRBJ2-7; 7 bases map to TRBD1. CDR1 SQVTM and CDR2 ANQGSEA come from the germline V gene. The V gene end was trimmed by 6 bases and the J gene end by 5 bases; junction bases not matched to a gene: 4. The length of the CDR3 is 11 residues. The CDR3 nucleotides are TGCAGCGTCGCGACAGGGAACGAGCAGTACTTC. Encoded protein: CSVATGNEQYF.

The CDR3 here is CASSPRGSYNEQFF. The CDR3 DNA is TGTGCCAGCAGCCCACGGGGCTCCTACAATGAGCAGTTCTTC. V and J are TRBV7-3 and TRBJ2-1; D possibly corresponds to TRBD2 (5 bases). CDR1 is SGHTA and CDR2 is FQGTGA in the germline V gene. Trimming took 5 bases from V and 0 from J, leaving 8 bases between them. CDR3 length equals 14 residues.

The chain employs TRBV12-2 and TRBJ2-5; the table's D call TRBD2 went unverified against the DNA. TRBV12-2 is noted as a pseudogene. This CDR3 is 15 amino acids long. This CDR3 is CASRSTVLAGETQYF. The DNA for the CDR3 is TGTGCAAGTCGCTCAACGGTGCTAGCCGGTGAGACCCAGTACTTC.

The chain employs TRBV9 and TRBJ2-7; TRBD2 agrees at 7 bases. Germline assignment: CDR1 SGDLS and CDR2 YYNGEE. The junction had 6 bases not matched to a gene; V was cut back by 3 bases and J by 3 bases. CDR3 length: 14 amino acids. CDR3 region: CASSARPGGYEQYF. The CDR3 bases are TGTGCCAGCAGCGCTAGACCGGGGGGCTACGAGCAGTACTTC.

The CDR3 loop reads CASSNRDSGNTIYF. CDR3 DNA sequence: TGTGCCAGCAGCAACAGAGACTCTGGAAACACCATATATTTT. The chain employs TRBV2 and TRBJ1-3, with D hard to call. Germline CDR1 is SNHLY and CDR2 is FYNNEI. V was pared by 6 bases and J by 0 bases, with 9 bases between. The CDR3 contains 14 residues.